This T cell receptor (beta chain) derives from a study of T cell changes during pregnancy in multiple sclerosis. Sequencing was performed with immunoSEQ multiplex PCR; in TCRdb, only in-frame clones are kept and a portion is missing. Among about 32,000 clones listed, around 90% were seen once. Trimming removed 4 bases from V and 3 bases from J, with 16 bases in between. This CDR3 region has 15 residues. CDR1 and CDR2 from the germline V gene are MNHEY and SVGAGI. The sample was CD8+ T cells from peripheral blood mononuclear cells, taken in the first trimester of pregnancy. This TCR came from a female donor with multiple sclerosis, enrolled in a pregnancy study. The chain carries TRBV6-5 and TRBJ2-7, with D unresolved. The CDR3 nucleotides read TGTGCCAGCAGTTCCCGACCGACAACCGTCTACGAGCAGTACTTC. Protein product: CASSSRPTTVYEQYF.